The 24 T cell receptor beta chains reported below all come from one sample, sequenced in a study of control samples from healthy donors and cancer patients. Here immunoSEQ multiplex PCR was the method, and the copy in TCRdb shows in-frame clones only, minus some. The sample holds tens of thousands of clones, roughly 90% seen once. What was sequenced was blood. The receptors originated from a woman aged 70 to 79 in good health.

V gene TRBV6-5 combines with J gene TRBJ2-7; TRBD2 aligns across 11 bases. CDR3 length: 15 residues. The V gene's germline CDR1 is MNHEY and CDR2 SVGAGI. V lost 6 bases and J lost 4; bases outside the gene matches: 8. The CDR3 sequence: CASSATSGNFYEQYF. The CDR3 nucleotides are TGTGCCAGCAGCGCGACTAGCGGGAACTTTTACGAGCAGTACTTC.

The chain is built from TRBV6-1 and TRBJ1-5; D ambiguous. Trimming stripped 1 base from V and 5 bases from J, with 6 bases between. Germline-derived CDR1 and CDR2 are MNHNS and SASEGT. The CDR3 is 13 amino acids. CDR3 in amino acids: CASSEVTDQPQHF. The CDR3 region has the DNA TGTGCCAGCAGTGAAGTTACGGATCAGCCCCAGCATTTT.

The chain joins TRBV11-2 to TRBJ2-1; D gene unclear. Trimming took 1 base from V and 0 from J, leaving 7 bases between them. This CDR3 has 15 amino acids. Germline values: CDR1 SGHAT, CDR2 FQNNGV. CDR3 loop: CASSLVTSSYNEQFF. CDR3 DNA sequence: TGTGCCAGCAGCTTAGTAACGAGCTCCTACAATGAGCAGTTCTTC.

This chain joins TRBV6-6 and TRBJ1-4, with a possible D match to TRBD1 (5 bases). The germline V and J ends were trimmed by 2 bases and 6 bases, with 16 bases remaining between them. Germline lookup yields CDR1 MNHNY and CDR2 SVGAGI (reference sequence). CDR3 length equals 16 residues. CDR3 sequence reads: CASSYPPGAFDEKLFF. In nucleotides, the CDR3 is TGTGCCAGCAGTTACCCCCCCGGGGCCTTTGATGAAAAACTGTTTTTT.

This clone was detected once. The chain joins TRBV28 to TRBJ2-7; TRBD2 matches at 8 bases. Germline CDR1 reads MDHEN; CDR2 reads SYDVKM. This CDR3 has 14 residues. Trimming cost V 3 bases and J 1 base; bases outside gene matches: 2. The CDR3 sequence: CASSLGGRSYEQYF. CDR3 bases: TGTGCCAGCAGTTTGGGCGGGAGGTCCTACGAGCAGTACTTC.

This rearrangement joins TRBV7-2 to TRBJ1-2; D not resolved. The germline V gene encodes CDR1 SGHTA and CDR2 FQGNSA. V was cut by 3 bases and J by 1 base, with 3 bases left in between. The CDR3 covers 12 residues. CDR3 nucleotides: TGTGCCAGCAGCTTGGATAACTATGGCTACACCTTC. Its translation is CASSLDNYGYTF.

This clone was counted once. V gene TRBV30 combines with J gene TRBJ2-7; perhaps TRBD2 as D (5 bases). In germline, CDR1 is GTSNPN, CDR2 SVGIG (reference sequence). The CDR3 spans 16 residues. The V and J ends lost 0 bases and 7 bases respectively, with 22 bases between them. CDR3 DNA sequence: TGTGCCTGGAGTGTAAGGCAGAAGGTCCTGAGGGAGGAGCAGTACTTC. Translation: CAWSVRQKVLREEQYF. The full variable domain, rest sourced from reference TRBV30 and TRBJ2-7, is SQTIHQWPATLVQPVGSPLSLECTVEGTSNPNLYWYRQAAGRGLQLLFYSVGIGQISSEVPQNLSASRPQDRQFILSSKKLLLSDSGFYLCAWSVRQKVLREEQYFGPGTRLTVT.

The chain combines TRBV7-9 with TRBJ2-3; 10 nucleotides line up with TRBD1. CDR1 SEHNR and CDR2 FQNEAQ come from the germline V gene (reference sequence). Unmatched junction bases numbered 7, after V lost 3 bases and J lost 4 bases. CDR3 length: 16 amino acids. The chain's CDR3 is CASSFRQGAGADTQYF. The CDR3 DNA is TGTGCCAGCAGCTTCCGACAGGGGGCAGGTGCAGATACGCAGTATTTT.

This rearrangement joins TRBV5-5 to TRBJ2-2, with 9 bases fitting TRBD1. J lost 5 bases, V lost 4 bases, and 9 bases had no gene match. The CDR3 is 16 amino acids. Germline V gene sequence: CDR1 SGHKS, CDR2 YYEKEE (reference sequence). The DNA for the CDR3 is TGTGCCAGCAGCAACCCCGGACAGGGGTGGACCGGGGAGCTGTTTTTT. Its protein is CASSNPGQGWTGELFF.

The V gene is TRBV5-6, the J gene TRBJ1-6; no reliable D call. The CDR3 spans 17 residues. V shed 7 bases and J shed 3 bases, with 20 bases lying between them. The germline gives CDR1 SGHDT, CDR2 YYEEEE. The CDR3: CASAQYGQASYNSPLHF. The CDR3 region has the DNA TGTGCCAGCGCCCAGTACGGGCAGGCCAGCTATAATTCACCCCTCCACTTT. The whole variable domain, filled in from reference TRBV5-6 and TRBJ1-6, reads DAGVTQSPTHLIKTRGQQVTLRCSPKSGHDTVSWYQQALGQGPQFIFQYYEEEERQRGNFPDRFSGHQFPNYSSELNVNALLLGDSALYLCASAQYGQASYNSPLHFGNGTRLTVT.

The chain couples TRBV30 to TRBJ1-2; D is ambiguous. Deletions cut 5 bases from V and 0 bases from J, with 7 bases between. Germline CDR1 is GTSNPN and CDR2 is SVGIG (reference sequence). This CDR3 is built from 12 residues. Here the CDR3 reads CAWDRSNYGYTF. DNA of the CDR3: TGTGCCTGGGACCGGTCTAACTATGGCTACACCTTC.

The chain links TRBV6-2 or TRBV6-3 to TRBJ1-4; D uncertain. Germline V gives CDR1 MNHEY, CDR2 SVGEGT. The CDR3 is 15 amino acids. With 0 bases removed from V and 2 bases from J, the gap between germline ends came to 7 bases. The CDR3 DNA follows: TGTGCCAGCAGTTACTCACGACGGACTAATGAAAAACTGTTTTTT. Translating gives CASSYSRRTNEKLFF.

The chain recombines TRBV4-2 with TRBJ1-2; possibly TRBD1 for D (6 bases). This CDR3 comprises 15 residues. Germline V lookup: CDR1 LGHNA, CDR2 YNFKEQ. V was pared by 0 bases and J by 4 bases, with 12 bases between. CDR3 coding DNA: TGTGCCAGCAGCCAAGAAGGACAGTCCATCTATGGCTACACCTTC. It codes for CASSQEGQSIYGYTF.

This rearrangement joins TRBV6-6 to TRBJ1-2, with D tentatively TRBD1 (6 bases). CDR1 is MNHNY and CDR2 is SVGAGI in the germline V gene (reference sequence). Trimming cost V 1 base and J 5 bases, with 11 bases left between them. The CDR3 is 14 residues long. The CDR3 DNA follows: TGTGCCAGCAGTTACTTGGGGGCTGAGTATGGCTACACCTTC. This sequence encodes CASSYLGAEYGYTF.

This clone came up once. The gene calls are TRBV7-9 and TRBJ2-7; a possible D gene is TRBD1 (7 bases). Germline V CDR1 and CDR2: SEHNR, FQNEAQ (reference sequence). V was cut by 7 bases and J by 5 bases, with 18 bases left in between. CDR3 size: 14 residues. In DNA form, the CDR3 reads TGTGCCAGCAACGCTCAGGGGGGCCTGGACGAGCAGTACTTC. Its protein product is CASNAQGGLDEQYF.

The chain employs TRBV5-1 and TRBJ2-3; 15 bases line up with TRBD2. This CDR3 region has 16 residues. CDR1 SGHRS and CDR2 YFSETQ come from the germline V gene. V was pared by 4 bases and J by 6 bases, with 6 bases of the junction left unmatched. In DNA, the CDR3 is TGCGCCAGCAGCCCGGGACTAGCGGGGGGAGTGGATACGCAGTATTTT. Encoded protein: CASSPGLAGGVDTQYF.

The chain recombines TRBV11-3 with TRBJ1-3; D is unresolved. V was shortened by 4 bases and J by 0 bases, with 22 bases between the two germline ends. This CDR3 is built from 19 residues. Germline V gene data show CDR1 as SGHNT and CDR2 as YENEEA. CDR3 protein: CASSSRLIPPGFSGNTIYF. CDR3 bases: TGTGCCAGCAGCTCCCGGCTCATCCCGCCGGGGTTCTCTGGAAACACCATATATTTT.

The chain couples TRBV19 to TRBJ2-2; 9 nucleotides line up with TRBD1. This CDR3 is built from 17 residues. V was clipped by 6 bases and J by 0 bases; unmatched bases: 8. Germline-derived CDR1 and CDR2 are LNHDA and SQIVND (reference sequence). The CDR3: CASSLTTGGANTGELFF. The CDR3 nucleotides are TGTGCCAGTAGCCTCACAACAGGGGGCGCGAACACCGGGGAGCTGTTTTTT.

The CDR3 region has the DNA TGCGCCAGTTCCCCGGAAACCCCGGGCACTGAAGCTTTCTTT. This codes for CASSPETPGTEAFF. V usage is TRBV10-2 and J usage is TRBJ1-1; the D is unclear. CDR1 and CDR2 from the germline V gene are WSHSY and SAAADI. The CDR3 contains 14 residues. V dropped 9 bases and J dropped 4 bases, with 18 bases sitting between them.

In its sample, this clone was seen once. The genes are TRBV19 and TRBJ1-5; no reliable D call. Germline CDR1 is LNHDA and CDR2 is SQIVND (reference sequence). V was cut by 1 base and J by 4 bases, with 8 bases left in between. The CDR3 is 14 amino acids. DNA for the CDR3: TGTGCCAGTAGTATAGTGCACGATAATCAGCCCCAGCATTTT. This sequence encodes CASSIVHDNQPQHF.

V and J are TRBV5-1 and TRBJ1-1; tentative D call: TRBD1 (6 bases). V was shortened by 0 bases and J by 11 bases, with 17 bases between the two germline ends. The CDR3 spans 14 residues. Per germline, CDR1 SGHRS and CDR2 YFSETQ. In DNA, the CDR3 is TGCGCCAGCAGCTTGGAAGGGACACGAGCGGCTGCTTTCTTT. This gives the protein CASSLEGTRAAAFF.

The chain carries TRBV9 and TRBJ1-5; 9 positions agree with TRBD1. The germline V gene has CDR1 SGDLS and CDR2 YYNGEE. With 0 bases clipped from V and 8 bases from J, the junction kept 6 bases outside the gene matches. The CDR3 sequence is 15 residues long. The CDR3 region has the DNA TGTGCCAGCAGCGTAGGACAGGGGGGTAAGGAGCCCCAGCATTTT. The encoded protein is CASSVGQGGKEPQHF.

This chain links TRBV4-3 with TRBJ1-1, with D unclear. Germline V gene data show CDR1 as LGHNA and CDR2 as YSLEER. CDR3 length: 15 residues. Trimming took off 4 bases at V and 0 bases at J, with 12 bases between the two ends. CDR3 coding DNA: TGCGCCAGCAGCCTAAGGAGTAGACTGAACACTGAAGCTTTCTTT. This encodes CASSLRSRLNTEAFF.

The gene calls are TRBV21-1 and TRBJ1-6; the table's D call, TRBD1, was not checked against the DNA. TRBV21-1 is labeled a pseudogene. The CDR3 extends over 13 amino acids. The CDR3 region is CASSKDRNSPLHF. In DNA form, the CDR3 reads TGTGCCAGCAGCAAAGACAGGAATTCACCCCTCCACTTT.